Presented here are 20 T cell receptor beta chains from one specimen sequenced in a study of graft-versus-host responses after intestinal transplantation. The assay was immunoSEQ multiplex PCR, and TCRdb's table has in-frame clones only and misses some. The data contain around 25,000 clones, approximately 85% of them seen just once; the ten biggest clones take up under 1%. Sequenced here: PBMCs, sampled 450 to 490 days after intestinal transplant. These receptors came from a human patient who received an intestinal transplant, so some T cells may come from the graft donor.

Of note for this clone: Other DNA sequences in this sample translate to the same CDR3. The chain couples TRBV4-1 to TRBJ2-1; D might be TRBD2 (5 bases). Germline loops: CDR1 MGHRA, CDR2 YSYEKL. This CDR3 is built from 15 residues. Trimming left V 0 bases short and J 0 bases short, with 6 bases between. The CDR3 loop is CASSQDGSSYNEQFF. Written as DNA, the CDR3 is TGCGCCAGCAGCCAAGATGGGAGCTCCTACAATGAGCAGTTCTTC.

The rearrangement joins TRBV5-4 to TRBJ1-4; 7 bases map to TRBD1. V lost 3 bases, J lost 4 bases, and 3 bases stayed unmatched. This CDR3 contains 14 residues. CDR1 and CDR2 from the germline V gene are SGHNT and YYREEE (reference sequence). The CDR3 loop is CASSSGQSNEKLFF. The CDR3 DNA sequence: TGTGCCAGCAGCTCGGGACAGAGTAATGAAAAACTGTTTTTT.

The chain joins TRBV10-1 to TRBJ1-1, with unresolved D. Trimming shortened V by 8 bases and J by 1 base, and 8 bases separated the two germline ends. The CDR3 has 12 amino acids. CDR1 is WNHNN and CDR2 is SYGVQD in the germline V gene (reference sequence). The CDR3 here is CASRNKNTEAFF. The CDR3 nucleotides read TGCGCCAGCCGAAATAAGAACACTGAAGCTTTCTTT.

V gene TRBV19 combines with J gene TRBJ2-5; D may be TRBD1 or TRBD2 (6 bases each). CDR1 is LNHDA, CDR2 SQIVND, per germline (reference sequence). CDR3 length: 15 residues. V was shortened by 3 bases and J by 2 bases, with 13 bases between the two germline ends. CDR3 nucleotide sequence: TGTGCCAGTAGTATGGGGGGCTATTTACAAGAGACCCAGTACTTC. It codes for CASSMGGYLQETQYF.

The J gene is TRBJ1-5, the V gene TRBV6-5, with a tentative D call TRBD1 (5 bases). The CDR3 totals 13 residues. Trimming removed 8 bases at V and 6 bases at J, with 14 bases between. Germline CDR1 MNHEY, CDR2 SVGAGI. The CDR3 nucleotides read TGTGCCAGCCAGGGAGTTGTGGGTCAGCCCCAGCATTTT. As protein: CASQGVVGQPQHF.

The chain joins TRBV30 to TRBJ2-5; no clear D gene. The better agreement between TRBJ2-7 and the DNA end casts doubt on the J call. The CDR3 has 12 residues. Germline CDR1 GTSNPN, CDR2 SVGIG (reference sequence). CDR3 residues: CAWSSTRYEQYF. The CDR3, as DNA: TGTGCCTGGAGCTCGACCAGGTACGAGCAGTACTTC.

This clone has more than one count but fewer than ten. This chain joins TRBV27 and TRBJ2-7; the match to TRBD2 covers 8 bases. CDR3 length equals 13 residues. V lost 9 bases, J lost 3 bases, and 7 bases stayed unmatched. Germline V lookup: CDR1 MNHEY, CDR2 SMNVEV (reference sequence). This CDR3 is CASREGLFYEQYF. Here the CDR3 DNA reads TGTGCCAGTCGGGAGGGCCTATTCTACGAGCAGTACTTC.

Note on this clone: Sequence at one end of the junction differs from germline and may be a read error. The chain combines TRBV29-1 with TRBJ2-2; possible D gene TRBD2, 5 bases. The CDR3 loop spans 15 amino acids. CDR1 is SQVTM, CDR2 ANQGSEA, per germline. The CDR3 sequence: CSASDGVGQHRGAVF. In nucleotides, the CDR3 is TGCAGCGCCTCGGATGGGGTGGGCCAACACCGGGGAGCTGTTTTT.

The chain combines TRBV7-9 with TRBJ2-3, with 7 bases fitting TRBD1. CDR3 size: 16 residues. Per the germline V gene, CDR1 is SEHNR and CDR2 is FQNEAQ (reference sequence). The V and J ends lost 7 bases and 2 bases, in that order; junction bases with no gene match: 12. CDR3 bases: TGTGCCAGCACCTTGACAGGGAAAGGTACCACAGATACGCAGTATTTT. Amino acids: CASTLTGKGTTDTQYF.

Remarks on this clone: The identical CDR3 is also encoded by other nucleotide sequences in the sample. The J gene is TRBJ2-7, the V gene TRBV5-1; 10 positions match TRBD2. The V and J ends lost 0 bases and 1 base, in that order; junction bases with no gene match: 1. The length of the CDR3 is 15 residues. Germline V gene lookup returns CDR1 SGHRS and CDR2 YFSETQ. The CDR3 protein is CASSLGLAGSYEQYF. CDR3 in DNA: TGCGCCAGCAGCTTGGGACTAGCGGGTTCCTACGAGCAGTACTTC.

J is TRBJ2-3 and V is TRBV9; D ambiguous. Trimming stripped 0 bases from V and 6 bases from J, with 11 bases between. CDR3 length: 14 amino acids. Germline V lookup: CDR1 SGDLS, CDR2 YYNGEE. In nucleotides, the CDR3 is TGTGCCAGCAGCGTAGGGCGTGGGTGGGATACGCAGTATTTT. This codes for CASSVGRGWDTQYF.

The V call is TRBV7-9, the J call TRBJ2-7, with D tentatively TRBD1 (5 bases). Trimming cost V 3 bases and J 5 bases, with 11 bases left between them. Germline CDR1 is SEHNR and CDR2 is FQNEAQ (reference sequence). The CDR3 consists of 13 residues. The CDR3 coding sequence is TGTGCCAGCAGCTTCCCTGGGGCTGACGAGCAGTACTTC. It codes for CASSFPGADEQYF.

The chain employs TRBV7-9 and TRBJ2-1; D possibly corresponds to TRBD2 (6 bases). The V end lost 4 bases, the J end lost 8 bases, and 12 bases lay between the germline ends. The CDR3 runs to 13 residues. CDR1 is SEHNR, CDR2 FQNEAQ, per germline (reference sequence). The chain's CDR3 is CASSWDSAHEQFF. CDR3 in DNA: TGTGCCAGCAGCTGGGACTCAGCCCATGAGCAGTTCTTC.

This chain links TRBV5-5 with TRBJ2-3, with 10 bases lining up with TRBD2. The CDR3 is 16 residues long. The V gene end was trimmed by 3 bases and the J gene end by 4 bases; junction bases not matched to a gene: 8. Per the germline V gene, CDR1 is SGHKS and CDR2 is YYEKEE (reference sequence). The CDR3 nucleotides are TGTGCCAGCAGCTGCTTAGCGGGAGGACGGGCAGATACGCAGTATTTT. Protein product: CASSCLAGGRADTQYF. Full variable domain (outside the CDR3, taken from reference TRBV5-5 and TRBJ2-3): DAGVTQSPTHLIKTRGQQVTLRCSPISGHKSVSWYQQVLGQGPQFIFQYYEKEERGRGNFPDRFSARQFPNYSSELNVNALLLGDSALYLCASSCLAGGRADTQYFGPGTRLTVL.

The chain couples TRBV4-1 to TRBJ1-4, with TRBD1 as a possible D gene (5 bases). Germline V CDR1 and CDR2: MGHRA, YSYEKL. V was cut by 5 bases and J by 7 bases, with 17 bases left in between. The CDR3 sequence is 15 residues long. CDR3 in amino acids: CASSFPWGGGEKLFF. The CDR3 region has the DNA TGCGCCAGCAGCTTCCCTTGGGGGGGAGGTGAAAAACTGTTTTTT.

The rearrangement uses TRBV6-5 and TRBJ1-2; D remains unclear. From germline, CDR1 is MNHEY and CDR2 SVGAGI. CDR3 length: 12 amino acids. V lost 10 bases to trimming and J lost 7 bases, with 16 bases between them. CDR3 coding DNA: TGTGCCACCAAAGCCGGGGTCTCTGGCTACACCTTC. It encodes CATKAGVSGYTF.

The rearrangement joins TRBV6-4 to TRBJ1-5; a possible D gene is TRBD1 (5 bases). CDR3 size: 13 residues. V was pared by 10 bases and J by 2 bases, with 12 bases between. Per the germline V gene, CDR1 is MRHNA and CDR2 is SNTAGT. CDR3 in DNA: TGTGCCATTCCAAGGGGAGGCAATCAGCCCCAGCATTTT. Translating it yields CAIPRGGNQPQHF.

The CDR3 protein is CASSEGSTYEQYF. CDR3 DNA: TGTGCCAGCAGCGAGGGCAGTACCTACGAGCAGTACTTC. The rearrangement uses TRBV11-2 and TRBJ2-7, with D tentatively TRBD2 (5 bases). The germline CDR1 and CDR2 sequences are SGHAT and FQNNGV. The germline V and J ends were trimmed by 5 bases and 2 bases, with 10 bases remaining between them. This CDR3 region has 13 residues.

The chain is built from TRBV9 and TRBJ2-3, with 7 bases identical to TRBD1. The germline CDR1 and CDR2 sequences are SGDLS and YYNGEE. This CDR3 spans 16 amino acids. V gave up 0 bases and J gave up 2 bases; unmatched junction bases: 6. Here the CDR3 DNA reads TGTGCCAGCAGCGTAGCCCCGACAGGGCACACAGATACGCAGTATTTT. Its translation: CASSVAPTGHTDTQYF.

The chain links TRBV5-4 to TRBJ1-2, with a tentative D call TRBD1 (6 bases). This CDR3 comprises 14 residues. V was pared by 4 bases and J by 7 bases, with 17 bases between. The germline V gene encodes CDR1 SGHNT and CDR2 YYREEE (reference sequence). CDR3 sequence reads: CASSQGGLSGGYTF. The CDR3 bases are TGTGCCAGCAGCCAAGGGGGTTTAAGTGGTGGCTACACCTTC.